Described below is a single T cell receptor beta chain sequence and its context. This record comes from a study of blood T cell repertoires in COVID-19. About the research overall: Sites across the United States, Italy and Spain contributed samples from acute and convalescent COVID-19. Sample material is recorded as cDNA or gDNA derived from T cells, B-cell-depleted T cells, or PBMCs.

Per the original data handling: Nucleated cell counts were estimated from reference gene primer amplification. Assay used: immunoSEQ multiplex PCR; TCRdb lists only in-frame clones, some missing. That table furnishes V, J and clone size, whereas the DNA furnished D and trimming. The table shows some 100,000 clones, with roughly 90% occurring only once. The CDR3 has 17 residues. With V trimmed by 2 bases and J by 0 bases, 5 bases remained unmatched. The germline gives CDR1 MDHEN, CDR2 SYDVKM. V is TRBV28 and J is TRBJ1-2; 11 positions agree with TRBD1. The source is a man in his 60s with acute or convalescent COVID-19. The sample comprised peripheral blood. The CDR3 region has the DNA TGTGCCAGCAGTTTAAGGACAGGGGGCCTACCTAACTATGGCTACACCTTC. Residues: CASSLRTGGLPNYGYTF.